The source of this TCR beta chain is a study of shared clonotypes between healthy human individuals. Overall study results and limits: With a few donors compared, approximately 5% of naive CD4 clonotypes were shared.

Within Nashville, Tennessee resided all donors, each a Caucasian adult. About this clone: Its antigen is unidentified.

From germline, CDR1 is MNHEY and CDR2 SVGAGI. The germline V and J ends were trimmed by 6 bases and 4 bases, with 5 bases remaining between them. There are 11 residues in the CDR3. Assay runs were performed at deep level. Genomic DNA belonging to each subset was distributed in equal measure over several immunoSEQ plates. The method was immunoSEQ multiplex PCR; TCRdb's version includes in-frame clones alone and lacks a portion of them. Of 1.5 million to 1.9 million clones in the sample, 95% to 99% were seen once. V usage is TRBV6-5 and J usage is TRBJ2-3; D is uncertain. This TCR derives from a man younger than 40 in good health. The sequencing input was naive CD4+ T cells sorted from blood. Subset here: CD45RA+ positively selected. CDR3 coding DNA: TGTGCCAGCAGGATAGCAGATACGCAGTATTTT. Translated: CASRIADTQYF.